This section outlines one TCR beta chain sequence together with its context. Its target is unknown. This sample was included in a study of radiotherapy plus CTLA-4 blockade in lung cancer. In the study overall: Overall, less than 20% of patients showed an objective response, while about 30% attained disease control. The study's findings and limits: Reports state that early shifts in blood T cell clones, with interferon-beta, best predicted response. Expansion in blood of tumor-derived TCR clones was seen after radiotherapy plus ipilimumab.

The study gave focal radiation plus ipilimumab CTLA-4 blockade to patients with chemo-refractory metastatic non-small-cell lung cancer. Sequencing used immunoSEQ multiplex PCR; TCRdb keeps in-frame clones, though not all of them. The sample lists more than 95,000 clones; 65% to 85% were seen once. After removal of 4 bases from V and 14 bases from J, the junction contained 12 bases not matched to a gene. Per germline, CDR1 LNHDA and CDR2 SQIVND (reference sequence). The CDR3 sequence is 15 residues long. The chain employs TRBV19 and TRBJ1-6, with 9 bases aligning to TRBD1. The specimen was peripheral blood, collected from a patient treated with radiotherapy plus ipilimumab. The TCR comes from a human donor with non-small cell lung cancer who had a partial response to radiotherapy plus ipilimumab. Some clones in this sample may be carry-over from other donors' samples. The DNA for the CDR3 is TGTGCCAGTAGTACGAACCGGGACAGGGATGGATCCCTCCACTTT. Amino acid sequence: CASSTNRDRDGSLHF.